The 27 T cell receptor beta chains reported below all come from one sample, sequenced in a study of beta chain features in type 1 diabetes (dated 2018 in TCRdb). Preparation of the library involved the immunoSEQ multiplex PCR assay. The entire isolated RNA was reverse transcribed using the High Capacity cDNA Reverse Transcription Kit, and thus expressed TCRB transcripts were sequenced. Sourced from immuneACCESS, this table was stored by TCRdb with only in-frame sequences that have V and J called. A share of the clones is absent; for the studies checked, an unresolved V gene accounts for under half, and the remainder has no known explanation. The sample table records under 450,000 clones; about 14% of these occur just once. The ten biggest clones cover roughly 0.036% of the sample. Material for sequencing was naive CD4+ T cells from blood. The meaning of the sample's cell subset or site label: true naive CD4+ T cells. The receptors originated from a man aged 25 to 40 in good health.

This clone was observed a few times. This chain uses TRBV10-3 with TRBJ2-3; D gene ambiguous. Between the trimmed V and J ends, which lost 4 bases and 0 bases, there was a span of 8 bases. This CDR3 has 14 residues. Germline CDR1 is ENHRY and CDR2 is SYGVKD. CDR3 residues: CAISVSKSTDTQYF. The CDR3 DNA reads TGTGCCATCAGTGTATCGAAGAGCACAGATACGCAGTATTTT.

The chain joins TRBV7-3 to TRBJ2-3; D is unclear. Germline V CDR1 and CDR2: SGHTA, FQGTGA. V was cut by 2 bases and J by 7 bases, with 10 bases left in between. This CDR3 contains 13 residues. Here the CDR3 reads CASSLQDGNTQYF. The CDR3 region has the DNA TGTGCCAGCAGCTTACAAGATGGGAATACGCAGTATTTT.

This clone has only a few counts. The rearrangement uses TRBV7-2 and TRBJ2-1, with D uncertain. V lost 5 bases, J lost 6 bases, and 11 bases lay in between. Germline V gene lookup returns CDR1 SGHTA and CDR2 FQGNSA. The CDR3 contains 13 residues. The CDR3 region has the DNA TGTGCCAGCAGCGTTTTGAGCTTCAATGAGCAGTTCTTC. The encoded protein is CASSVLSFNEQFF.

This chain connects TRBV15 to TRBJ2-3; D possibly corresponds to TRBD2 (6 bases). The CDR3 contains 15 residues. Germline values: CDR1 LNHNV, CDR2 YYDKDF (reference sequence). Trimming shortened V by 0 bases and J by 0 bases, and 7 bases separated the two germline ends. CDR3 DNA: TGTGCCACCAGCAGAGACGCGGGGAGCACAGATACGCAGTATTTT. It yields the protein CATSRDAGSTDTQYF. The whole variable domain, remainder taken from reference TRBV15 and TRBJ2-3, is DAMVIQNPRYQVTQFGKPVTLSCSQTLNHNVMYWYQQKSSQAPKLLFHYYDKDFNNEADTPDNFQSRRPNTSFCFLDIRSPGLGDTAMYLCATSRDAGSTDTQYFGPGTRLTVL.

The genes are TRBV19 and TRBJ2-1, with a tentative D call TRBD1 (6 bases). The germline V gene encodes CDR1 LNHDA and CDR2 SQIVND (reference sequence). V was trimmed by 7 bases and J by 1 base, leaving 11 bases between them. The CDR3 contains 14 residues. The CDR3 region has the DNA TGTGCCAGTAACCCGGGACAATCCTACAATGAGCAGTTCTTC. Translation gives CASNPGQSYNEQFF.

This chain joins TRBV10-3 and TRBJ2-7; TRBD2 is a possible D gene (6 bases). This CDR3 has 14 residues. V was clipped by 8 bases and J by 0 bases, with 14 bases between them. Germline lookup yields CDR1 ENHRY and CDR2 SYGVKD. CDR3 DNA sequence: TGTGCCATCGGCCTTGGGGGGAGCTCCTACGAGCAGTACGTC. Its protein is CAIGLGGSSYEQYV.

This clone was seen more than once but under ten times. This rearrangement joins TRBV10-3 to TRBJ2-1; 8 bases fit TRBD2. V dropped 2 bases and J dropped 6; count of bases not matched to a gene: 6. Germline V gene sequence: CDR1 ENHRY, CDR2 SYGVKD. This CDR3 is built from 15 residues. CDR3 region: CAISERLAGSNEQFF. The CDR3 DNA reads TGTGCCATCAGTGAGCGGCTAGCGGGTTCCAATGAGCAGTTCTTC.

This clone has more than one count but fewer than ten. The CDR3 is CATSRGGAGTDTQYF. Written as DNA, the CDR3 is TGTGCCACTTCCCGAGGGGGGGCAGGCACAGATACGCAGTATTTT. This chain connects TRBV7-2 to TRBJ2-3; possible D gene TRBD2, 7 bases. This CDR3 has 15 amino acids. Trimming took 10 bases from V and 1 from J, leaving 18 bases between them. The germline V gene encodes CDR1 SGHTA and CDR2 FQGNSA.

This chain joins TRBV21-1 and TRBJ2-1; TRBD2, the table's D call, lacks a check against the DNA. TRBV21-1 is a pseudogene segment. The CDR3 totals 17 residues. The CDR3 spells CASSKPLSGRSYNEQFF. The CDR3 nucleotides are TGTGCCAGCAGCAAACCTCTTAGCGGGAGGTCCTACAATGAGCAGTTCTTC.

The chain links TRBV4-3 to TRBJ2-7; 9 bases match TRBD2. This CDR3 is built from 16 residues. Trimming removed 3 bases from V and 4 bases from J; junction bases left unmatched: 10. Per the germline V gene, CDR1 is LGHNA and CDR2 is YSLEER. The CDR3 bases are TGCGCCAGCAGCCATACACCGGGACTAGCTGCGTACGAGCAGTACTTC. It codes for CASSHTPGLAAYEQYF.

This clone was observed a few times. The chain couples TRBV9 to TRBJ2-3; the D is unclear. CDR1 and CDR2 from the germline V gene are SGDLS and YYNGEE. V gave up 4 bases and J gave up 2 bases, with 8 bases separating them. The CDR3 extends over 13 amino acids. The CDR3 nucleotides are TGTGCCAGCAGCCCCATGTCCACAGATACGCAGTATTTT. Protein sequence: CASSPMSTDTQYF.

This clone was recorded a few times. This sample includes further DNA sequences coding for the same CDR3. V usage is TRBV25-1 and J usage is TRBJ1-2; TRBD1 matches at 8 bases. The V and J ends lost 4 bases and 5 bases, in that order; junction bases with no gene match: 0. CDR3 size: 12 residues. Germline V CDR1 and CDR2: MGHDK, SYGVNS. CDR3 in amino acids: CASSGTGYGYTF. The DNA of the CDR3 is TGTGCCAGCAGTGGGACAGGGTATGGCTACACCTTC.

This clone turned up a few times. The CDR3 loop is CSVEAGGPSYGYTF. CDR3 coding DNA: TGCAGCGTTGAAGCAGGGGGCCCTTCCTATGGCTACACCTTC. The rearrangement joins TRBV29-1 to TRBJ1-2, with TRBD1 matching over 8 bases. V shed 1 base and J 4 bases; nucleotides not matched to a gene: 5. The germline V gene has CDR1 SQVTM and CDR2 ANQGSEA. The CDR3 has 14 residues. The full variable domain, completed using reference TRBV29-1 and TRBJ1-2, is SAVISQKPSRDICQRGTSLTIQCQVDSQVTMMFWYRQQPGQSLTLIATANQGSEATYESGFVIDKFPISRPNLTFSTLTVSNMSPEDSSIYLCSVEAGGPSYGYTFGSGTRLTVV.

A few counts support this clone. V gene TRBV25-1 combines with J gene TRBJ1-5; D ambiguous. This CDR3 contains 13 residues. Germline CDR1 reads MGHDK; CDR2 reads SYGVNS. The ends were cut back, 4 bases at V and 2 bases at J, with 6 bases in the middle. CDR3: CASSAKGNQPQHF. Written as DNA, the CDR3 is TGTGCCAGCAGTGCCAAGGGCAATCAGCCCCAGCATTTT.

This clone appeared a few times. V and J are TRBV7-2 and TRBJ2-7; D gene uncertain. The CDR3 totals 12 residues. Germline V gives CDR1 SGHTA, CDR2 FQGNSA. Trimming shortened V by 2 bases and J by 2 bases, and 4 bases separated the two germline ends. The CDR3 loop reads CASSLPTYEQYF. The CDR3 DNA follows: TGTGCCAGCAGCTTACCCACCTACGAGCAGTACTTC.

The chain combines TRBV5-4 with TRBJ1-1; 8 bases match TRBD1. The CDR3 sequence is 16 residues long. V was pared by 2 bases and J by 2 bases, with 8 bases of the junction left unmatched. Looked up from germline, CDR1 is SGHNT and CDR2 is YYREEE (reference sequence). This CDR3 is CASSLAVGQGNTEAFF. The DNA for the CDR3 is TGTGCCAGCAGCTTAGCTGTAGGACAGGGAAACACTGAAGCTTTCTTT.

Only a few counts were recorded for this clone. The chain links TRBV29-1 to TRBJ1-1, with D possibly being TRBD1 (6 bases). The length of the CDR3 is 13 residues. V was clipped by 7 bases and J by 3 bases, with 15 bases between them. Germline V gene lookup returns CDR1 SQVTM and CDR2 ANQGSEA. The DNA for the CDR3 is TGCAGCGCGGTATCACAGGGTGACACTGAAGCTTTCTTT. Its protein product is CSAVSQGDTEAFF.

The rearrangement uses TRBV7-2 and TRBJ2-5; possible D gene TRBD1, 5 bases. Trimming cost V 3 bases and J 2 bases, with 13 bases left between them. CDR1 and CDR2 from the germline V gene are SGHTA and FQGNSA. The CDR3 is 15 residues long. This CDR3 reads CASSFRRRTQETQYF. CDR3 bases: TGTGCCAGCAGCTTTCGGAGACGGACACAAGAGACCCAGTACTTC.

The chain couples TRBV7-8 to TRBJ1-4; D not resolved. V was cut by 1 base and J by 8 bases, with 17 bases left in between. The CDR3 is made up of 16 amino acids. Germline lookup yields CDR1 SGHVS and CDR2 FQNEAQ. Here the CDR3 reads CASSLEPARPGEKLFF. The CDR3 region has the DNA TGTGCCAGCAGCTTAGAGCCAGCTCGGCCTGGAGAAAAACTGTTTTTT.

This clone was seen more than once but under ten times. The DNA of the CDR3 is TGTGCCATCAGTGAGTCGAGGACAGAGCAGTTCTTC. It translates to CAISESRTEQFF. The chain recombines TRBV10-3 with TRBJ2-1; D might be TRBD1 (5 bases). With 0 bases removed from V and 10 bases from J, the gap between germline ends came to 7 bases. This CDR3 is built from 12 residues. Germline V CDR1 and CDR2: ENHRY, SYGVKD.

This clone was counted ten times or more. The CDR3 DNA follows: TGTGCCAGCAGCACTGGGGCCAACGTCCTGACTTTC. As protein: CASSTGANVLTF. The rearrangement uses TRBV14 and TRBJ2-6; D not resolved. Germline V gene sequence: CDR1 SGHDN, CDR2 FVKESK. This CDR3 spans 12 amino acids. Trimming took 5 bases from V and 2 from J, leaving 1 base between them.

The chain uses TRBV28 and TRBJ2-3, with TRBD2 identical over 10 bases. The CDR3 consists of 16 residues. Germline loops: CDR1 MDHEN, CDR2 SYDVKM. Germline trimming cut 6 bases from V and 0 bases from J; bases unmatched to any gene: 6. CDR3 sequence: CASSPLTSGSTDTQYF. For the CDR3, the DNA is TGTGCCAGCAGCCCCCTGACTAGCGGGAGCACAGATACGCAGTATTTT.

This clone has more than one count but fewer than ten. The chain uses TRBV29-1 and TRBJ1-1; D possibly corresponds to TRBD1 (5 bases). V was pared by 4 bases and J by 0 bases, with 9 bases between. The germline V gene has CDR1 SQVTM and CDR2 ANQGSEA. There are 13 residues in the CDR3. As DNA, the CDR3 is TGCAGCGTTGGGGGCAGAATGAACACTGAAGCTTTCTTT. It specifies CSVGGRMNTEAFF.

This clone was seen a few times. V gene TRBV7-2 combines with J gene TRBJ1-3, with 9 bases fitting TRBD1. CDR1 and CDR2 (germline): SGHTA, FQGNSA. V lost 4 bases and J lost 2; bases outside the gene matches: 3. This CDR3 spans 15 amino acids. The CDR3 loop is CASSYTGGAGNTIYF. CDR3 DNA sequence: TGTGCCAGCAGCTACACAGGGGGCGCTGGAAACACCATATATTTT.

This clone was detected only a few times. The chain recombines TRBV30 with TRBJ1-1, with D unclear. The CDR3 sequence is 13 residues long. V lost 3 bases and J lost 0, with 8 bases in between. Germline lookup yields CDR1 GTSNPN and CDR2 SVGIG (reference sequence). The CDR3 loop reads CAWRGGVNTEAFF. The DNA for the CDR3 is TGTGCCTGGAGGGGCGGAGTGAACACTGAAGCTTTCTTT.

This rearrangement joins TRBV30 to TRBJ1-2; TRBD1 might be the D (5 bases). Between the trimmed V and J ends, which lost 5 bases and 7 bases, there was a span of 17 bases. Germline loops: CDR1 GTSNPN, CDR2 SVGIG (reference sequence). The CDR3 runs to 13 residues. The CDR3 DNA follows: TGTGCCTGGGAGAGGGTGAGGGGATTTGGCTACACCTTC. Translated: CAWERVRGFGYTF. Drawing the rest from reference TRBV30 and TRBJ1-2, the complete variable domain is SQTIHQWPATLVQPVGSPLSLECTVEGTSNPNLYWYRQAAGRGLQLLFYSVGIGQISSEVPQNLSASRPQDRQFILSSKKLLLSDSGFYLCAWERVRGFGYTFGSGTRLTVV.

This clone has just a few counts. CDR3 sequence (DNA): TGTGCCAGCTCCCCCGGGGTAGCGGGAGGCCACAATGAGCAGTTCTTC. It encodes CASSPGVAGGHNEQFF. The chain uses TRBV18 and TRBJ2-1; 10 nucleotides agree with TRBD2. The V gene's germline CDR1 is KGHSH and CDR2 LQKENI. J was trimmed by 5 bases and V by 6 bases; bases with no gene match: 10. This CDR3 contains 16 residues.